This passage covers 19 T cell receptor beta chains from one sample sequenced in a study of Ad26.COV2.S vaccination and SARS-CoV-2 variants. Stated treatment: roughly 20 received Ad26.COV2.S at low or high dose, single or two shots; 5 received placebo; per-sample allocation not given. Samples were taken on day 63 after the first vaccine or placebo injection. Assay: immunoSEQ multiplex PCR; the TCRdb copy retains only in-frame clones and omits some. The table has fewer than 900,000 clones, about 89% seen once. Sequences were derived from peripheral blood, sampled in a trial of Ad26.COV2.S vaccine versus placebo. These receptors came from a person aged 18-60 years who received the Ad26.COV2.S COVID-19 vaccine or a placebo.

As concerns this clone: This same CDR3 is encoded by further DNA sequences in the sample. The rearrangement uses TRBV3-1 (or the pseudogene TRBV3-2) and TRBJ1-5; D not certain. With 0 bases removed from V and 4 bases from J, the gap between germline ends came to 10 bases. CDR3 length equals 15 residues. Germline V gene sequence: CDR1 LGHDT, CDR2 YNNKEL (reference sequence). CDR3 sequence reads: CASSQDLRPNQPQHF. CDR3 nucleotides: TGTGCCAGCAGCCAAGATCTGCGACCGAATCAGCCCCAGCATTTT.

This chain links TRBV19 with TRBJ2-5, with 12 bases aligning to TRBD2. Germline V CDR1 and CDR2: LNHDA, SQIVND (reference sequence). The CDR3 is made up of 18 amino acids. The V and J ends lost 3 bases and 1 base, in that order; junction bases with no gene match: 9. The CDR3 DNA follows: TGTGCCAGTAGTATGGGCGGACTAGCGGGGACCCTCCAAGAGACCCAGTACTTC. Translation: CASSMGGLAGTLQETQYF.

The V gene is TRBV7-3, the J gene TRBJ2-2, with 7 bases that match TRBD2. V dropped 5 bases and J dropped 0; count of bases not matched to a gene: 9. The CDR3 covers 17 residues. Germline CDR1 reads SGHTA; CDR2 reads FQGTGA. CDR3 coding DNA: TGTGCCAGCAGCCCAGCCGGGGGGTCTTCGAACACCGGGGAGCTGTTTTTT. This codes for CASSPAGGSSNTGELFF.

This clone came up once. The rearrangement links TRBV25-1 to TRBJ2-3; D is unresolved. V lost 7 bases and J 1 base, leaving 9 bases between the germline ends. The length of the CDR3 is 13 residues. The germline CDR1 and CDR2 sequences are MGHDK and SYGVNS. This CDR3 is CASTRAGTDTQYF. In nucleotides, the CDR3 is TGTGCCAGCACCCGCGCGGGCACAGATACGCAGTATTTT.

The chain joins TRBV2 to TRBJ2-1; D gene unclear. CDR1 and CDR2 (germline): SNHLY, FYNNEI. Trimming pared 2 bases from V and 0 bases from J, leaving 11 bases between. CDR3 length equals 16 residues. The CDR3, as DNA: TGTGCCAGCAGTGAAACCCTTGGCGCCTCCTACAATGAGCAGTTCTTC. It encodes CASSETLGASYNEQFF.

The V gene is TRBV12-3 or TRBV12-4, the J gene TRBJ1-3; D is uncertain. Trimming took off 5 bases at V and 0 bases at J, with 5 bases between the two ends. There are 13 residues in the CDR3. Written as DNA, the CDR3 is TGTGCCAGCAGTCCAGACTCTGGAAACACCATATATTTT. Amino acid sequence: CASSPDSGNTIYF.

This clone was seen a single time. The CDR3, as DNA: TGTGCTAGTGGTTTAGGGGGCGGGACAGGTGGTGATGAGCAGTTCTTC. This codes for CASGLGGGTGGDEQFF. This rearrangement joins TRBV12-5 to TRBJ2-1, with 8 nucleotides matching TRBD1. Germline V CDR1 and CDR2: LGHNT, FRNRAP. This CDR3 is 16 amino acids long. Trimming removed 3 bases from V and 8 bases from J; junction bases left unmatched: 12.

A note on this clone: Other DNA sequences from this sample encode an identical CDR3 as well. This chain links TRBV2 with TRBJ2-7, with D possibly being TRBD1 (6 bases). CDR1 is SNHLY, CDR2 FYNNEI, per germline. With 5 bases removed from V and 3 bases from J, the gap between germline ends came to 8 bases. The CDR3 sequence is 12 residues long. CDR3 protein: CASSTQGYEQYF. CDR3 nucleotide sequence: TGTGCCAGCAGTACACAGGGCTACGAGCAGTACTTC.

In its sample, this clone was seen once. The chain is built from TRBV5-1 and TRBJ1-2; maybe TRBD1 (6 bases). The CDR3 has 15 residues. Germline V lookup: CDR1 SGHRS, CDR2 YFSETQ. Trimming removed 4 bases from V and 6 bases from J, with 19 bases in between. Written as DNA, the CDR3 is TGCGCCAGCAGCCATACGGGGGGGCAAGTCGATGGCTACACCTTC. This gives the protein CASSHTGGQVDGYTF.

The chain couples TRBV30 to TRBJ1-1; D remains unclear. The CDR3 has 11 amino acids. V was pared by 7 bases and J by 8 bases, with 14 bases between. Germline assignment: CDR1 GTSNPN and CDR2 SVGIG (reference sequence). DNA of the CDR3: TGTGCCTCCACAATTTTTACCGAAGCTTTCTTT. This translates into CASTIFTEAFF.

The chain links TRBV7-8 to TRBJ2-7; maybe TRBD2 (5 bases). V dropped 7 bases and J dropped 6 bases, with 13 bases sitting between them. The length of the CDR3 is 12 residues. The germline V gene encodes CDR1 SGHVS and CDR2 FQNEAQ. CDR3: CASNQIGSEQYF. DNA for the CDR3: TGTGCCAGCAACCAAATAGGGAGCGAGCAGTACTTC.

The J gene is TRBJ2-5, the V gene TRBV13; a weak D match, TRBD1 (5 bases). Trimming removed 0 bases from V and 4 bases from J, with 9 bases in between. The CDR3 has 14 amino acids. Germline CDR1 reads PRHDT; CDR2 reads FYEKMQ (reference sequence). The CDR3 protein is CASSLGGVRETQYF. The CDR3 coding sequence is TGTGCCAGCAGCTTAGGAGGGGTAAGAGAGACCCAGTACTTC.

The V gene is TRBV7-9, the J gene TRBJ2-2, with TRBD2 matching over 10 bases. The germline V gene has CDR1 SEHNR and CDR2 FQNEAQ (reference sequence). CDR3 length: 19 residues. The junction had 14 bases not matched to a gene; V was cut back by 4 bases and J by 3 bases. CDR3 sequence (DNA): TGTGCCAGCAGCTCCCCGTTCTCCGGGCTAGCGGGGGACACCGGGGAGCTGTTTTTT. This gives the protein CASSSPFSGLAGDTGELFF. The entire variable domain, with the rest obtained from reference TRBV7-9 and TRBJ2-2, is as follows: DTGVSQNPRHKITKRGQNVTFRCDPISEHNRLYWYRQTLGQGPEFLTYFQNEAQLEKSRLLSDRFSAERPKGSFSTLEIQRTEQGDSAMYLCASSSPFSGLAGDTGELFFGEGSRLTVL.

The chain recombines TRBV10-3 with TRBJ2-7; 7 positions agree with TRBD2. J gave up 0 bases and V 11 bases, and 10 bases lay outside the gene matches. This CDR3 has 14 amino acids. The germline gives CDR1 ENHRY, CDR2 SYGVKD. CDR3 loop: CAAQAGPSSYEQYF. The CDR3 DNA is TGTGCCGCCCAAGCGGGGCCAAGCTCCTACGAGCAGTACTTC.

The V and J genes are TRBV12-5 and TRBJ2-7, with D unclear. The CDR3 sequence is 11 residues long. The V gene's germline CDR1 is LGHNT and CDR2 FRNRAP. Trimming removed 0 bases from V and 7 bases from J, with 4 bases in between. DNA of the CDR3: TGTGCTAGTGGTTTGGTTCGGGAGCAGTACTTC. Translated: CASGLVREQYF.

This rearrangement joins TRBV7-7 to TRBJ2-2; TRBD2 agrees at 8 bases. This CDR3 contains 16 residues. Germline values: CDR1 SSHAT, CDR2 FNYEAQ (reference sequence). The V and J ends lost 4 bases and 6 bases, in that order; junction bases with no gene match: 10. The CDR3 reads CASSSTGGALPGELFF. CDR3 DNA sequence: TGTGCCAGCAGCTCGACGGGGGGGGCCCTACCCGGGGAGCTGTTTTTT.

The chain employs TRBV7-2 and TRBJ2-3; 7 bases match TRBD2. V was pared by 2 bases and J by 5 bases, with 4 bases of the junction left unmatched. The CDR3 sequence is 14 residues long. The germline CDR1 and CDR2 sequences are SGHTA and FQGNSA. Here the CDR3 DNA reads TGTGCCAGCAGCTTACGACGCGGGGGAGATACGCAGTATTTT. This encodes CASSLRRGGDTQYF.

This chain uses TRBV7-9 with TRBJ2-2, with D perhaps matching TRBD1 or TRBD2 (6 bases each). CDR1 and CDR2 (germline): SEHNR, FQNEAQ (reference sequence). This CDR3 is 16 amino acids long. V was pared by 3 bases and J by 5 bases, with 16 bases between. The CDR3, as DNA: TGTGCCAGCAGCTTCCCCATTCCGGGGGCTACCGGGGAGCTGTTTTTT. This sequence encodes CASSFPIPGATGELFF.

The table lists this clone with a few counts. This sequence joins TRBV4-2 and TRBJ2-7, with 8 bases that match TRBD2. The V gene end was trimmed by 3 bases and the J gene end by 4 bases; junction bases not matched to a gene: 17. Germline V gene lookup returns CDR1 LGHNA and CDR2 YNFKEQ. The CDR3 length is 18 residues. The CDR3: CASSQALMGSGIGYEQYF. The CDR3 nucleotides are TGTGCCAGCAGCCAGGCCCTGATGGGTAGCGGGATAGGGTACGAGCAGTACTTC.